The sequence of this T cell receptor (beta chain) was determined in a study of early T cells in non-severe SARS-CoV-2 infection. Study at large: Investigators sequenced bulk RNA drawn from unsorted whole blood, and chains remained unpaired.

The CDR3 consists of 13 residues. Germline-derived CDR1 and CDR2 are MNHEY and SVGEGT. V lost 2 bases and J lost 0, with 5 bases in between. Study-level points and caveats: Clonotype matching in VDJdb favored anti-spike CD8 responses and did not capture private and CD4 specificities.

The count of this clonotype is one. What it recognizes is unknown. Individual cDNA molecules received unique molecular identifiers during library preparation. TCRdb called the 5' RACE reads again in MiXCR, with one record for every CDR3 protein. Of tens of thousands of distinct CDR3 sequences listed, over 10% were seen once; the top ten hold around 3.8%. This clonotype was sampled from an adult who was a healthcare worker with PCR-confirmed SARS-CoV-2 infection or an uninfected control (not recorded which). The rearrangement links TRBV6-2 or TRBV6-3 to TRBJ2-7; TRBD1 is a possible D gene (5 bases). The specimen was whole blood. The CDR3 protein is CASSYDSSYEQYF. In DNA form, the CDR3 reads TGTGCCAGCAGTTACGACAGCTCCTACGAGCAGTACTTC.